The entry below gives a single T cell receptor (beta chain) sequence along with its context. J was trimmed by 9 bases and V by 0 bases; bases with no gene match: 12. Germline loops: CDR1 ENHRY, CDR2 SYGVKD. CDR3 length equals 17 residues. This entry is derived from a study of T cell changes during pregnancy in multiple sclerosis. Clones were read by immunoSEQ multiplex PCR, and TCRdb kept only the in-frame ones, dropping some. The sample includes about 40,000 clones, roughly nine tenths of them seen just once. The receptor's source is a female donor with multiple sclerosis, enrolled in a pregnancy study. The material was CD4+ T cells from peripheral blood mononuclear cells, obtained in the first trimester of pregnancy. The V and J genes are TRBV10-3 and TRBJ2-1; 9 nucleotides agree with TRBD1. In DNA form, the CDR3 reads TGTGCCATCAGTGAGTCCCGTTTACTGACAGGGGGGGCTGAGCAGTTCTTC. It translates to CAISESRLLTGGAEQFF.